Below, 15 T cell receptor beta chains from the same sample are listed, as sequenced in a study of T cell repertoires in cytomegalovirus infection. TCRdb ran MiXCR on the reads and lists one entry per CDR3 protein. Counted here are around 740,000 distinct CDR3 sequences, roughly 35% occurring once; the ten biggest clones make up about 2.8%. Sequencing was carried out using PBMCs. The source is a human donor in good health (CMV status not recorded). Some clones in this sample may be carry-over from other donors' samples.

The chain combines TRBV28 with TRBJ2-2; no firm D call. This CDR3 has 16 amino acids. Germline values: CDR1 MDHEN, CDR2 SYDVKM. V gave up 5 bases and J gave up 3 bases, with 16 bases separating them. The DNA for the CDR3 is TGTGCCAGCAGTCCCCAGTCGGTAGCCTACACCGGGGAGCTGTTTTTT. Its translation is CASSPQSVAYTGELFF.

The chain uses TRBV10-2 and TRBJ1-5; D unclear. This CDR3 region has 15 residues. Germline V gives CDR1 WSHSY, CDR2 SAAADI. Trimming took 2 bases from V and 7 from J, leaving 15 bases between them. In DNA, the CDR3 is TGCGCCAGCAGTGAGAGGGCAGGCGGGAGCCAGCCCCAGCATTTT. Translation gives CASSERAGGSQPQHF.

This clonotype was recorded many times. This rearrangement joins TRBV2 to TRBJ1-1; D not resolved. This CDR3 comprises 14 residues. V gave up 2 bases and J gave up 6 bases, with 13 bases separating them. Germline CDR1 is SNHLY and CDR2 is FYNNEI. The CDR3 region has the DNA TGTGCCAGCAGTGAAACCGGCGGGTTCGCTGAAGCTTTCTTT. This sequence encodes CASSETGGFAEAFF.

This clonotype was counted many times. The chain carries TRBV15 and TRBJ2-1; 16 bases align to TRBD2. Trimming took 1 base from V and 1 from J; bases not matched to a gene: 13. The CDR3 covers 22 residues. Germline V CDR1 and CDR2: LNHNV, YYDKDF (reference sequence). CDR3 DNA: TGTGCCACCAGCAGAGGCAGGGGACTAGCGGGAGGGTCCAGGGGGTCCTACAATGAGCAGTTCTTC. This translates into CATSRGRGLAGGSRGSYNEQFF.

This clonotype was counted a few times. The V gene is TRBV19, the J gene TRBJ2-2; D is ambiguous. This CDR3 region has 14 residues. From germline, CDR1 is LNHDA and CDR2 SQIVND (reference sequence). V was shortened by 3 bases and J by 5 bases, with 10 bases between the two germline ends. CDR3 sequence reads: CASSIKAVTGELFF. CDR3 nucleotides: TGTGCCAGTAGTATCAAGGCAGTGACCGGGGAGCTGTTTTTT.

This rearrangement joins TRBV20-1 to TRBJ1-5; 8 bases are shared with TRBD1. The germline V gene has CDR1 DFQATT and CDR2 SNEGSKA (reference sequence). This CDR3 has 15 residues. Trimming cost V 0 bases and J 7 bases; bases outside gene matches: 8. CDR3 protein: CSARDRQGAGQPQHF. The CDR3 DNA is TGCAGTGCTAGAGATAGGCAGGGGGCAGGACAGCCCCAGCATTTT.

This chain joins TRBV6-6 and TRBJ2-1; possible D gene TRBD1, 5 bases. Trimming pared 0 bases from V and 10 bases from J, leaving 13 bases between. Per the germline V gene, CDR1 is MNHNY and CDR2 is SVGAGI (reference sequence). CDR3 size: 14 residues. CDR3: CASSYSRQGREQFF. The CDR3 coding sequence is TGTGCCAGCAGTTACTCGAGGCAGGGTAGGGAGCAGTTCTTC.

This clonotype was counted ten times or more. The CDR3: CASSLEGRRRNIQYF. The CDR3 nucleotides read TGTGCCAGCAGCTTAGAAGGCAGGAGAAGAAACATTCAGTACTTC. This sequence joins TRBV7-2 and TRBJ2-4; no clear D gene. The germline gives CDR1 SGHTA, CDR2 FQGNSA. The ends were cut back, 1 base at V and 6 bases at J, with 13 bases in the middle. The CDR3 contains 15 residues.

Of note for this clonotype: A read error is likely, as this CDR3 ends without the conserved phenylalanine or tryptophan. The chain has TRBV5-6 and TRBJ2-1; D remains ambiguous. The CDR3 is 15 residues long. The germline CDR1 and CDR2 sequences are SGHDT and YYEEEE. V was cut by 5 bases and J by 7 bases, with 19 bases left in between. CDR3 amino acids: CASRPTTEWWNEQFL. For the CDR3, the DNA is TGTGCCAGCAGACCAACTACCGAGTGGTGGAATGAGCAGTTCTTA.

This clonotype has just a few counts. The chain uses TRBV7-8 and TRBJ2-1; 8 bases map to TRBD2. Germline CDR1 is SGHVS and CDR2 is FQNEAQ. After removal of 6 bases from V and 3 bases from J, the junction contained 7 bases not matched to a gene. This CDR3 is 15 amino acids long. The CDR3 region has the DNA TGTGCCAGCAGGGAGGGAGCGGGGGACTACAATGAGCAGTTCTTC. As protein: CASREGAGDYNEQFF.

This clonotype has only a few counts. The rearrangement uses TRBV12-5 and TRBJ2-1; D is unresolved. There are 12 residues in the CDR3. Germline V gives CDR1 LGHNT, CDR2 FRNRAP. Between the trimmed V and J ends, which lost 4 bases and 2 bases, there was a span of 3 bases. Written as DNA, the CDR3 is TGTGCTAGTGGTTCCACCTACAATGAGCAGTTCTTC. Translated, it gives CASGSTYNEQFF. Looking up the rest from reference TRBV12-5 and TRBJ2-1 gives the full variable domain: DARVTQTPRHKVTEMGQEVTMRCQPILGHNTVFWYRQTMMQGLELLAYFRNRAPLDDSGMPKDRFSAEMPDATLATLKIQPSEPRDSAVYFCASGSTYNEQFFGPGTRLTVL.

In its sample, this clonotype was seen once. V and J are TRBV29-1 and TRBJ2-7; the match to TRBD1 covers 9 bases. The CDR3 runs 13 residues. J lost 3 bases, V lost 3 bases, and 3 bases had no gene match. In germline, CDR1 is SQVTM, CDR2 ANQGSEA. DNA for the CDR3: TGCAGCGTTGATGGGGACAGGGACTACGAGCAGTACTTC. Amino acid sequence: CSVDGDRDYEQYF.

In this sample, this clonotype turned up a few times. J is TRBJ1-2 and V is TRBV20-1, with a weak D call TRBD1 (5 bases). Germline CDR1 and CDR2: DFQATT and SNEGSKA (reference sequence). The CDR3 has 15 residues. With 2 bases removed from V and 0 bases from J, the gap between germline ends came to 13 bases. The CDR3 DNA reads TGCAGTGCTAGATGGGGGTACAGAACTAACTATGGCTACACCTTC. Translation gives CSARWGYRTNYGYTF.

The sample holds a few counts of this clonotype. The chain has TRBV6-5 and TRBJ1-6; D not resolved. Trimming stripped 4 bases from V and 7 bases from J, with 14 bases between. This CDR3 is built from 15 residues. Looked up from germline, CDR1 is MNHEY and CDR2 is SVGAGI. In DNA form, the CDR3 reads TGTGCCAGCAGTTTTAGTGAAGAACTCAATTCACCCCTCCACTTT. Translating it yields CASSFSEELNSPLHF.

The rearrangement joins TRBV7-2 to TRBJ1-2, with D tentatively TRBD1 (5 bases). Germline-derived CDR1 and CDR2 are SGHTA and FQGNSA. Trimming left V 5 bases short and J 6 bases short, with 22 bases between. The length of the CDR3 is 16 residues. The CDR3 loop reads CASSHGSGGTGNGYTF. The CDR3 region has the DNA TGTGCCAGCAGCCACGGGTCTGGGGGGACTGGGAATGGCTACACCTTC.